A selection of T cell receptor beta chains follows, all from one sample in a study of shared clonotypes between healthy human individuals. Data came from immunoSEQ multiplex PCR; TCRdb stores just in-frame clones and leaves some out. The sample contains about 480,000 clones, over 75% of which appear only once. Sequencing was done on a sample of PBMCs. These receptors all come from a middle-aged woman in good health. Some clones in this sample may be carry-over from other donors' samples. CDR3s include the opening cysteine and the closing phenylalanine or tryptophan. Part of the rows lack a size; the others show once, few, many or a class for expanded clones.

CDR3 protein: CASSLSGGEQYF
clone size: -
J gene: TRBJ2-7
V gene: TRBV7-9

CDR3 protein: CASSQVLGYGYTF
clone size: -
J gene: TRBJ1-2
V gene: TRBV6-1

CDR3 protein: CASSKPGLAGTEQYF
clone size: -
J gene: TRBJ2-7
V gene: TRBV5-1

CDR3 protein: CASSPLGGGLKNEQFF
clone size: -
J gene: TRBJ2-1
V gene: TRBV9

CDR3 protein: CASSVAGAYNEQFF
clone size: -
J gene: TRBJ2-1
V gene: TRBV9

CDR3 protein: CASSRDRGTQETQYF
clone size: -
J gene: TRBJ2-5
V gene: TRBV5-4

CDR3 protein: CASTVTGNTEAFF
clone size: few
J gene: TRBJ1-1
V gene: TRBV6-5

CDR3 protein: CASSLLGNEQFF
clone size: -
J gene: TRBJ2-1
V gene: TRBV9

CDR3 protein: CASSQDLQGIGELFF
clone size: -
J gene: TRBJ2-2
V gene: TRBV14

CDR3 protein: CASSPQVRVTEAFF
clone size: many
J gene: TRBJ1-1
V gene: TRBV4-2

CDR3 protein: CASSGEINQPQHF
clone size: -
J gene: TRBJ1-5
V gene: TRBV2

CDR3 protein: CASSYGQGNTEAFF
clone size: -
J gene: TRBJ1-1
V gene: TRBV6-5

CDR3 protein: CASSSPGGKNIQYF
clone size: once
J gene: TRBJ2-4
V gene: TRBV5-1

CDR3 protein: CASSPKGASMDIQYF
clone size: -
J gene: TRBJ2-4
V gene: TRBV7-9

CDR3 protein: CAWSPTSGREQFF
clone size: -
J gene: TRBJ2-1
V gene: TRBV30

CDR3 protein: CASSIWQGELFF
clone size: -
J gene: TRBJ2-2
V gene: TRBV19

CDR3 protein: CASSLGILAGVSETQYF
clone size: -
J gene: TRBJ2-5
V gene: TRBV11-2

CDR3 protein: CASSLAAGRDTQYF
clone size: -
J gene: TRBJ2-3
V gene: TRBV11-1

CDR3 protein: CASSPLAGAYNEQFF
clone size: once
J gene: TRBJ2-1
V gene: TRBV4-3

CDR3 protein: CASSPADGAGDIQYF
clone size: -
J gene: TRBJ2-4
V gene: TRBV5-4

CDR3 protein: CASSHLTDREETQYF
clone size: -
J gene: TRBJ2-5
V gene: TRBV4-1

CDR3 protein: CAIRPAANTGELFF
clone size: -
J gene: TRBJ2-2
V gene: TRBV10-3

CDR3 protein: CASTQNTFTVLSSTDTQYF
clone size: -
J gene: TRBJ2-3
V gene: TRBV28

CDR3 protein: CASTPGGSGRYNEQFF
clone size: -
J gene: TRBJ2-1
V gene: TRBV2

CDR3 protein: CASSLVQGPSYGYTF
clone size: once
J gene: TRBJ1-2
V gene: TRBV5-1

CDR3 protein: CAWSVAEYNSPLHF
clone size: few
J gene: TRBJ1-6
V gene: TRBV30

CDR3 protein: CASSPRIPSGTPYEQYF
clone size: -
J gene: TRBJ2-7
V gene: TRBV18

CDR3 protein: CASSELQGVGTEAFF
clone size: many
J gene: TRBJ1-1
V gene: TRBV25-1

CDR3 protein: CASSLSGRRYGYTF
clone size: -
J gene: TRBJ1-2
V gene: TRBV28

CDR3 protein: CASSLGTSRGVETQYF
clone size: -
J gene: TRBJ2-5
V gene: TRBV5-6

CDR3 protein: CASSLRWGGGSGANVLTF
clone size: -
J gene: TRBJ2-6
V gene: TRBV27

CDR3 protein: CASSREAGGLFEQFF
clone size: -
J gene: TRBJ2-1
V gene: TRBV11-2

CDR3 protein: CASSPGQAGGTDTQYF
clone size: -
J gene: TRBJ2-3
V gene: TRBV18

CDR3 protein: CASSRRGLGEQYF
clone size: -
J gene: TRBJ2-7
V gene: TRBV11-2

CDR3 protein: CASSPYGGSGTGELFF
clone size: -
J gene: TRBJ2-2
V gene: TRBV7-3